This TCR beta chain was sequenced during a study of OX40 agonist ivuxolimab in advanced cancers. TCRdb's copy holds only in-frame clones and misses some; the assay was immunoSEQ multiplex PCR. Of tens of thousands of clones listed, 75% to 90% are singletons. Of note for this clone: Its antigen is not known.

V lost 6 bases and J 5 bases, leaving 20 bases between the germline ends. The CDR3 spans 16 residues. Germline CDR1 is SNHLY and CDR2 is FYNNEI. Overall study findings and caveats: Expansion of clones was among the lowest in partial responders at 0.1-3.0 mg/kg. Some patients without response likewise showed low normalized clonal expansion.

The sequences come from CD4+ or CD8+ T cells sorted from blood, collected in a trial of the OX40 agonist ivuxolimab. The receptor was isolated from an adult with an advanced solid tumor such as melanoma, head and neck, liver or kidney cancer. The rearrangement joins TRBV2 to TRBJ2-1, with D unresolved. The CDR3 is CASSPGRPVTHNEQFF. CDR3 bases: TGTGCCAGCAGCCCCGGCAGGCCGGTGACTCACAATGAGCAGTTCTTC.